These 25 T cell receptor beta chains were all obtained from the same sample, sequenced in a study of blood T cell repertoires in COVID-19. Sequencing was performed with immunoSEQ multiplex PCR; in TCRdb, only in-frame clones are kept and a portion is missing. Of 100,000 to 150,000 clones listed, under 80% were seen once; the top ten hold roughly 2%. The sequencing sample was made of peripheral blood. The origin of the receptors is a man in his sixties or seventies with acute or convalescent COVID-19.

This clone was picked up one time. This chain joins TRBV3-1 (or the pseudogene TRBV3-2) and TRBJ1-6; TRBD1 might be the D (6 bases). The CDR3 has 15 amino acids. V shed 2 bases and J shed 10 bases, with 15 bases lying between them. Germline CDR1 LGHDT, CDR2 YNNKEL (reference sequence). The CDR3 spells CASSQRGGLASPLHF. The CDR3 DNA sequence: TGTGCCAGCAGCCAAAGGGGGGGGCTCGCGTCACCCCTCCACTTT.

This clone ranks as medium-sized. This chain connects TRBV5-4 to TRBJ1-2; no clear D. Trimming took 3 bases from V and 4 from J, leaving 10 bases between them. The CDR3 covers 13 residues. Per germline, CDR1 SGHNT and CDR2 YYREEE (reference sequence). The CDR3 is CASSYRSRYGYTF. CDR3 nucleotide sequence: TGTGCCAGCAGCTACCGGAGCCGCTATGGCTACACCTTC.

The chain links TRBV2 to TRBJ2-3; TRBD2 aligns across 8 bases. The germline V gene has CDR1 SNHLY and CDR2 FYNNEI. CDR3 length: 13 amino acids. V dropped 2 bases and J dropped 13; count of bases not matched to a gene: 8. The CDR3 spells CASSELGGAGEYF. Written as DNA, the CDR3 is TGTGCCAGCAGTGAATTAGGGGGAGCGGGGGAGTATTTT.

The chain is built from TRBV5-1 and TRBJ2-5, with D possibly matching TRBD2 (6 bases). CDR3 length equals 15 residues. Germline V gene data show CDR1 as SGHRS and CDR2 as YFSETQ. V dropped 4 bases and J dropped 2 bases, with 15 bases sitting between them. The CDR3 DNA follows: TGCGCCAGCAGCACTACTTCTAGCGCTCAAGAGACCCAGTACTTC. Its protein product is CASSTTSSAQETQYF.

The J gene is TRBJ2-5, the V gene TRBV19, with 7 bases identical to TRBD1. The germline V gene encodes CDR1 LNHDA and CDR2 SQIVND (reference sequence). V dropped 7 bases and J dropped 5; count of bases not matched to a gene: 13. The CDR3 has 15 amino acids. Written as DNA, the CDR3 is TGTGCCAGTACCCGAGGGACAGTCTATCACGAGACCCAGTACTTC. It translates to CASTRGTVYHETQYF.

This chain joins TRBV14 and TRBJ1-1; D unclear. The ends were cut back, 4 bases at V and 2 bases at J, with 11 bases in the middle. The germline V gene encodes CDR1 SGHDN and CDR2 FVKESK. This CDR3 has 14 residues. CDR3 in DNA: TGTGCCAGCAGCCCGGACTGGGGTAACACTGAAGCTTTCTTT. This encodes CASSPDWGNTEAFF.

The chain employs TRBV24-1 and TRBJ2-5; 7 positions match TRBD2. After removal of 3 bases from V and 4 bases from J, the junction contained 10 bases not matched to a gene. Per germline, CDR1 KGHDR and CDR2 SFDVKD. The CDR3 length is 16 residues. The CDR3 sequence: CATSDMTSPSSETQYF. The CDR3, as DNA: TGTGCCACCAGTGATATGACTAGCCCTAGTTCAGAGACCCAGTACTTC.

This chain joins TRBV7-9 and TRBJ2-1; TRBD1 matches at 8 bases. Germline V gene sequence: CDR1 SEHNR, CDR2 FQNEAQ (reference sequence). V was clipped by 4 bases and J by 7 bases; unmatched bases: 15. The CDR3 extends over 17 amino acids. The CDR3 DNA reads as TGTGCCAGCAGCTCGAGGGCCGGACAGGGTGGGGGAAATGAGCAGTTCTTC. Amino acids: CASSSRAGQGGGNEQFF.

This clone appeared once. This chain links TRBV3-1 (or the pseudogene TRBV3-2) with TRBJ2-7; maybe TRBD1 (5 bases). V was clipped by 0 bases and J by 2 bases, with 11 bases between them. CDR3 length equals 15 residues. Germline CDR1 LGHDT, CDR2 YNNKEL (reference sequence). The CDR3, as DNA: TGTGCCAGCAGCCAAGATCCAGGGTCCCCCTACGAGCAGTACTTC. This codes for CASSQDPGSPYEQYF.

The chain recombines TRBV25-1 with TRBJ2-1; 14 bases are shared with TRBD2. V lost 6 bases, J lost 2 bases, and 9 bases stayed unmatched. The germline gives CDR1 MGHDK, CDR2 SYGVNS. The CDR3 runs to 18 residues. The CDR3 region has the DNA TGTGCCAGCAGAGGACTAGCGGGGGGTCAGCTCACCTACAATGAGCAGTTCTTC. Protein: CASRGLAGGQLTYNEQFF. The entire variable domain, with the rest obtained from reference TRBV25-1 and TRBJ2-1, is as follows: EADIYQTPRYLVIGTGKKITLECSQTMGHDKMYWYQQDPGMELHLIHYSYGVNSTEKGDLSSESTVSRIRTEHFPLTLESARPSHTSQYLCASRGLAGGQLTYNEQFFGPGTRLTVL.

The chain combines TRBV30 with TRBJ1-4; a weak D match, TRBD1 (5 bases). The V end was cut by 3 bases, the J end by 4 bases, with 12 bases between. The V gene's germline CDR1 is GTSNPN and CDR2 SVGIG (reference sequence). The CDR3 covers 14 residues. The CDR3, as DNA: TGTGCCTGGAGCCCGGGACTCCTTAATGAAAAACTGTTTTTT. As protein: CAWSPGLLNEKLFF.

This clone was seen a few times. In DNA form, the CDR3 reads TGTGCCAGCAGTATAAGGACAAGAGGTGGCTACACCTTC. Its protein is CASSIRTRGGYTF. The V call is TRBV28, the J call TRBJ1-2, with TRBD1 as a possible D gene (5 bases). Germline V lookup: CDR1 MDHEN, CDR2 SYDVKM. The length of the CDR3 is 13 residues. V was cut by 5 bases and J by 7 bases, with 14 bases left in between.

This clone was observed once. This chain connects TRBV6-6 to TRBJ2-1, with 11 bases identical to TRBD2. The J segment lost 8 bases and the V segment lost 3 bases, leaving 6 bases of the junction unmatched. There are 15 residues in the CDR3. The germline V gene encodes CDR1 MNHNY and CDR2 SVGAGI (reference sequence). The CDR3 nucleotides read TGTGCCAGCAGTTATCAGACTAGCGGGGTTGATGAGCAGTTCTTC. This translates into CASSYQTSGVDEQFF.

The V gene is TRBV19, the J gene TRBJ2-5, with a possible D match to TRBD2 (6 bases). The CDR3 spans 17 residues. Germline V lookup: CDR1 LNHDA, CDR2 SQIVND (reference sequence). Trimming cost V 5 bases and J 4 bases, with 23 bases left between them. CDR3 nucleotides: TGTGCCAGTAGTCCGGCTCCTCTAGCGTGGGGGGTAGAGACCCAGTACTTC. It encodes CASSPAPLAWGVETQYF.

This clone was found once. CDR3 nucleotide sequence: TGTGCCAGCAGCTTCGTTAGGGACAGTGAAGCTTTCTTT. It specifies CASSFVRDSEAFF. The V gene is TRBV7-9, the J gene TRBJ1-1, with 7 bases that match TRBD1. Germline V lookup: CDR1 SEHNR, CDR2 FQNEAQ (reference sequence). There are 13 residues in the CDR3. The J segment lost 7 bases and the V segment lost 3 bases, leaving 5 bases of the junction unmatched.

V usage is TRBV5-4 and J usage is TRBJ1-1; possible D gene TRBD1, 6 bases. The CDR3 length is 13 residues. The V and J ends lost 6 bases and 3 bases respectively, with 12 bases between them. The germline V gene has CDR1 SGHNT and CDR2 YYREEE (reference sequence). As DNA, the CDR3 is TGTGCCAGCAAGGGGACACTCGACACTGAAGCTTTCTTT. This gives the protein CASKGTLDTEAFF.

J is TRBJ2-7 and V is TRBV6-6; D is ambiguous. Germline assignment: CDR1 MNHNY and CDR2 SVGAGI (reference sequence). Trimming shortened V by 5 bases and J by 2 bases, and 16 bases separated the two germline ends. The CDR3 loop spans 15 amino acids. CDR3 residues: CASSPRKRWAYEQYF. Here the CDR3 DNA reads TGTGCCAGCAGTCCTAGGAAGAGGTGGGCCTACGAGCAGTACTTC.

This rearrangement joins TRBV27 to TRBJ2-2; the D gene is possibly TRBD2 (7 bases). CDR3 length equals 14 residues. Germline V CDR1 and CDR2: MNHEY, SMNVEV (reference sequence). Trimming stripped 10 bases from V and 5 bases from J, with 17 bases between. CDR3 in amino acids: CATQGGARTGELFF. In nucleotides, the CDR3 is TGTGCCACCCAAGGGGGGGCGAGAACCGGGGAGCTGTTTTTT.

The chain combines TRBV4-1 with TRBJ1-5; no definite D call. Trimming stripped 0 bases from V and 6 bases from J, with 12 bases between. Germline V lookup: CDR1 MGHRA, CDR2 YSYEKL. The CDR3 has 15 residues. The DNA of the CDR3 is TGCGCCAGCAGCCAAGAAGGAGGTTACGGTCAGCCCCAGCATTTT. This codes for CASSQEGGYGQPQHF.

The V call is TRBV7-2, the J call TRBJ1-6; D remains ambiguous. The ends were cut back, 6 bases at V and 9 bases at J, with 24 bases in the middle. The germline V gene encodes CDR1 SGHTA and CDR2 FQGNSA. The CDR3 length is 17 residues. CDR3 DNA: TGTGCCAGCAGTTACAGCGGTCGCGGCCCCCTAATTTCACCCCTCCACTTT. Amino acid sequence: CASSYSGRGPLISPLHF.

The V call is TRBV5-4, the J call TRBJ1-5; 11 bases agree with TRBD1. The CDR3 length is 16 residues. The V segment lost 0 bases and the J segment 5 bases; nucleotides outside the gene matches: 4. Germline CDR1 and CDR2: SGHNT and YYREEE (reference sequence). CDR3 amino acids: CASSLAGTGGDQPQHF. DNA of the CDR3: TGTGCCAGCAGCTTGGCCGGGACAGGGGGGGATCAGCCCCAGCATTTT.

The CDR3 loop reads CASSEWTAVTYGYTF. DNA for the CDR3: TGTGCCAGCAGCGAATGGACAGCCGTTACCTATGGCTACACCTTC. This chain connects TRBV7-9 to TRBJ1-2; a possible D gene is TRBD1 (6 bases). Per the germline V gene, CDR1 is SEHNR and CDR2 is FQNEAQ (reference sequence). The CDR3 runs 15 residues. Trimming left V 5 bases short and J 4 bases short, with 17 bases between.

The CDR3, as DNA: TGTGCCAGCAGCCCTAGACAGACCGGGGAGCTGTTTTTT. Its translation: CASSPRQTGELFF. This sequence joins TRBV7-2 and TRBJ2-2; weak D call: TRBD1 (5 bases). Germline V gives CDR1 SGHTA, CDR2 FQGNSA. The CDR3 loop spans 13 amino acids. The ends were cut back, 5 bases at V and 5 bases at J, with 9 bases in the middle.

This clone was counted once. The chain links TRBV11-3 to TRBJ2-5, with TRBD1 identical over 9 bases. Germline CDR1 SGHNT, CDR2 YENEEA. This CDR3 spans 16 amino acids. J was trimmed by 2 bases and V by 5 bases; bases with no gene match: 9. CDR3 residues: CASSPQTGGDQETQYF. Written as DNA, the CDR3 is TGTGCCAGCAGCCCGCAGACAGGGGGGGATCAAGAGACCCAGTACTTC.

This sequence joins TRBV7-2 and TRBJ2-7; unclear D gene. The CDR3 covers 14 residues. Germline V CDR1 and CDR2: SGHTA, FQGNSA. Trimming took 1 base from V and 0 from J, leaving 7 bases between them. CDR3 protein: CASSLVSGSYEQYF. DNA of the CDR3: TGTGCCAGCAGCTTAGTCTCAGGCTCCTACGAGCAGTACTTC.